This T cell receptor beta chain came from a study of cytomegalovirus exposure and HLA in healthy donors. PCR involved 60 Vbeta and 13 Jbeta primers. Original data processing: Per a later analysis, the number of unique TCR beta chains was about 78 million, of which some 9.9 million were shared. Sequencing used immunoSEQ multiplex PCR; TCRdb keeps in-frame clones, though not all of them. V, J and clone size reflect that table, while D and trimming were determined from the DNA. The sample contains 150,000 to 200,000 clones, 70% to 80% of which appear only once. Comment on this clone: Antigen specificity is unknown.

Findings and caveats of the study: Upon later analysis, HLA-associated TCR beta chains proved more clonally expanded than other, equally common chains. The productive fraction for most TCR beta V segments was about 90% or about 30% in an earlier analysis. TCR beta sequences numbering roughly 16,000 were associated with HLA alleles at 0.05 false discovery rate in a later analysis.

V lost 0 bases to trimming and J lost 6 bases; unmatched junction nucleotides: 6. CDR3 length: 16 amino acids. The V gene's germline CDR1 is SGHRS and CDR2 YFSETQ. The chain couples TRBV5-1 to TRBJ2-2, with 9 positions matching TRBD2. This TCR derives from a man aged 35 to 55 in good health and CMV-seronegative. Sequenced input: PBMCs. DNA of the CDR3: TGCGCCAGCAGCTTGGTTTCGCGGGGGGGCCCCGGGGAGCTGTTTTTT. Translating gives CASSLVSRGGPGELFF.